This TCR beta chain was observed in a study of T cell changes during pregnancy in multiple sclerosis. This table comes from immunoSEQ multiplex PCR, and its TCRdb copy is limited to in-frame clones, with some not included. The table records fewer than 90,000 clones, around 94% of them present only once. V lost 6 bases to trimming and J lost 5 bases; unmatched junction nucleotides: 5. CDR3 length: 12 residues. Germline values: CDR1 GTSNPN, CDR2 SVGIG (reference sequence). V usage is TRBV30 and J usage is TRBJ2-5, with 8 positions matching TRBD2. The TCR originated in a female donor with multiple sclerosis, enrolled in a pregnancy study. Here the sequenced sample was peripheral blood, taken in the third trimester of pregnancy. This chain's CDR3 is CACSGSWETQYF. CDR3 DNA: TGTGCCTGCAGCGGGAGTTGGGAGACCCAGTACTTC.